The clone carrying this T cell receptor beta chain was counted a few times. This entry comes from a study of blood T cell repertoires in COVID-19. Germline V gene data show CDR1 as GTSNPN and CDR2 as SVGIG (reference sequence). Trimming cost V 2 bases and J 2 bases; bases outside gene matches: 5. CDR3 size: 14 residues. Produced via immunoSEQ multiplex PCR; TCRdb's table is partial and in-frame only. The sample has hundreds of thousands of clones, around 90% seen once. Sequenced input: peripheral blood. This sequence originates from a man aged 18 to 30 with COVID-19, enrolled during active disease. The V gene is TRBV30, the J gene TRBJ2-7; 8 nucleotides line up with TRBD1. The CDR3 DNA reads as TGTGCCTGGAGTACCGGACAGGGACCCTACGAGCAGTACTTC. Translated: CAWSTGQGPYEQYF.